The count of the clone carrying this TCR beta chain is one. This entry comes from a study of blood T cell repertoires in COVID-19. About the study: The cDNA or gDNA used as material had been derived from T cells, B-cell-depleted T cells, or PBMCs.

This CDR3 has 16 residues. The V and J ends lost 4 bases and 4 bases respectively, with 19 bases between them. Germline lookup yields CDR1 LNHDA and CDR2 SQIVND (reference sequence). The study recruited people aged 18 to 89 years across more than 20 US areas. Categorization into cohorts depended on clinical history that participants reported. Authors' analysis steps: Nucleated cell counts were estimated from reference gene primer amplification. Measured with immunoSEQ multiplex PCR; TCRdb has only the in-frame clones, and not every one. The D gene and trimming were derived from the DNA, and the V and J assignments and clone size from that table. The data show about 210,000 clones, roughly 86% seen once.

The sequenced sample consisted of PBMCs or T cells enriched from blood (not recorded which). The TCR comes from a man aged 18 to 29 with acute COVID-19. This chain joins TRBV19 and TRBJ1-1, with TRBD1 as a possible D gene (5 bases). CDR3: CASSSLSGGLGTEAFF. The CDR3 DNA sequence: TGTGCCAGTAGTAGCCTCTCCGGGGGACTGGGCACTGAAGCTTTCTTT.